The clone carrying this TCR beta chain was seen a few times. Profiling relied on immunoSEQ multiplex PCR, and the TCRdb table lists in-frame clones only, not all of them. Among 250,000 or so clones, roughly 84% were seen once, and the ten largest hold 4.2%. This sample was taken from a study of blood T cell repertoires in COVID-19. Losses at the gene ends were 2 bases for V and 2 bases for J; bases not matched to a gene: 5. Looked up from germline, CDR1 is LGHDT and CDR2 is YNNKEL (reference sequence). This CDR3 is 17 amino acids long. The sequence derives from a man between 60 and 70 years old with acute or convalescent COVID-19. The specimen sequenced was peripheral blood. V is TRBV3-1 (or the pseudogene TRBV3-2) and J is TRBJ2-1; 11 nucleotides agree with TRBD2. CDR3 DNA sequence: TGTGCCAGCAGCCAACAGGGGACTAGCGGACCCTACAATGAGCAGTTCTTC. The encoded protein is CASSQQGTSGPYNEQFF.